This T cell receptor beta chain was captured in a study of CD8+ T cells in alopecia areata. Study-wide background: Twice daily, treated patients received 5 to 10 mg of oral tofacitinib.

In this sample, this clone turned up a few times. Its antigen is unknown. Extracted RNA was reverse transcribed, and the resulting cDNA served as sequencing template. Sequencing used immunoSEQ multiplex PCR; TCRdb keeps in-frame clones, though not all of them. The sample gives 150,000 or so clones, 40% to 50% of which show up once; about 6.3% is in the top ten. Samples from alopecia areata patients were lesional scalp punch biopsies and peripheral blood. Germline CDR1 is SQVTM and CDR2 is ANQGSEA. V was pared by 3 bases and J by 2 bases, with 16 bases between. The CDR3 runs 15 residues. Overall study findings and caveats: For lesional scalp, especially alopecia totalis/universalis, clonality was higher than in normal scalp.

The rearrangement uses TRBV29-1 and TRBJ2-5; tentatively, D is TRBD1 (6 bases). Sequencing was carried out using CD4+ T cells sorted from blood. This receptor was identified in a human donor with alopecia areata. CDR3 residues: CSVDPVLQGQETQYF. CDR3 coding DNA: TGCAGCGTTGATCCTGTTCTTCAGGGGCAAGAGACCCAGTACTTC.